This T cell receptor beta chain was found in a study of OX40 agonist ivuxolimab in advanced cancers. With respect to the entire study: Ivuxolimab, which targeted the costimulatory receptor OX40 (CD134), was an agonistic, fully human IgG2 monoclonal antibody. Of the 50 or so patients in dose escalation, about 20 had hepatocellular carcinoma, some 15 had melanoma, 9 had renal cell carcinoma and 9 had head and neck cancer. Intravenous ivuxolimab was administered to patients every 2 weeks at six dose levels: 0.01, 0.1, 0.3, 1.5, 3 and 10 mg/kg. The paper reports the monotherapy dose-escalation portion (N ≈ 50 patients) of the phase I ivuxolimab trial. Prior anti-PD-1, anti-PD-L1 or anti-CTLA-4 therapy was permitted, and checkpoint inhibitors had been received by about two fifths of dose-escalation patients. Three dose-escalation patients achieved partial responses, one with hepatocellular carcinoma and two with cutaneous melanoma. Peripheral TCRbeta sequencing aimed to test whether ivuxolimab altered TCR sequence diversity and caused clonal T-cell expansion. A male proportion of 82.7% and a mean age of 60 years, ranging from 23 to 79, were recorded for the dose-escalation cohort. What the authors observed across the whole study: The antigen specificity of the peripheral T cells that underwent clonal expansion was not determined. After ivuxolimab, expanded clones were on average more numerous among CD8+ T cells than among CD4+ T cells. Partial responders in the 0.1-3.0 mg/kg groups had among the lowest normalized peripheral clonal expansion, especially among CD8+ T cells. Low levels of normalized T-cell clonal expansion were also seen in some nonresponding patients. At doses of 0.1 to 3.0 mg/kg, clonal expansion of both CD4+ and CD8+ T cells in blood was seen between baseline and week 6.

Genomic DNA was isolated from the sorted cells so that the TCRbeta CDR3 region could be sequenced. TCRbeta CDR3 regions were sequenced using the immunoSEQ Assay. What TCRdb holds here is the immuneACCESS table cut down to in-frame rearrangements. Part of the clones is not present; checked against another copy, under half of the missing clones reflect an unresolved V gene, and the others are unexplained. This sample holds around 48,000 clones; 70% to 90% were observed only once. 9% to 10% of the sample is in the top ten clones. With regard to this clone: The clone's antigen remains unknown. No base quality values were provided; no much bigger clone lies one nucleotide off.

Patients with a history of autoimmune disease or receiving systemic immunosuppression were excluded from the trial. Peripheral blood for TCR sequencing was collected from all dose cohorts at baseline, on cycle 4 day 1, and on cycle 7 day 1. Samples were obtained from an open-label, multicenter, first-in-human phase I dose-escalation trial of ivuxolimab. Adults with locally advanced or metastatic melanoma, renal cell carcinoma, hepatocellular carcinoma or head and neck squamous cell carcinoma were enrolled in the trial. Before TCR sequencing, CD4+ T cells and CD8+ T cells were sorted from peripheral blood as separate populations. The sample consisted of CD4+ or CD8+ T cells sorted from blood, taken in a trial of the OX40 agonist ivuxolimab. This clonotype was sampled from an adult with an advanced solid tumor such as melanoma, head and neck, liver or kidney cancer.

CDR3 loop: CASSLEGGATDTQYF. Read as DNA, the sequence is TGCGCCAGCAGCTTGGAAGGGGGGGCCACAGATACGCAGTATTTT. This chain joins TRBV5-1 to TRBJ2-3, and perhaps TRBD2 as D gene, on 7 matching bases. V drops 0 bases and J drops 2 bases, leaving 10 bases in between. Including cysteine and phenylalanine, the CDR3 has 15 amino acids. This entry keeps only the CDR3 DNA: 45 bases, framed from base 1. Per the germline V gene, SGHRS is the CDR1 and YFSETQ is the CDR2.